Below, 27 T cell receptor beta chains from the same sample are listed, as sequenced in a study of response to subunit inactivated influenza vaccine. Each CDR3 protein is one row after TCRdb ran MiXCR on the RT-PCR reads. The profile shows over 800,000 distinct CDR3 sequences, approximately 21% of them singletons. The specimen was PBMCs from blood, collected less than 6 days after vaccination. The receptors here all came from a man aged 50 to 59 who received an inactivated influenza vaccine.

This clonotype occurred a few times. The rearrangement joins TRBV20-1 to TRBJ2-1; maybe TRBD2 (6 bases). This CDR3 spans 14 amino acids. CDR1 is DFQATT, CDR2 SNEGSKA, per germline (reference sequence). Trimming removed 6 bases from V and 9 bases from J, with 21 bases in between. DNA for the CDR3: TGCAGTGCGATTAGCGGCCCCAGAGGAGGTGAGCAGTTCTTC. Amino acids: CSAISGPRGGEQFF.

The chain combines TRBV11-2 with TRBJ2-7, with TRBD1 as a possible D gene (6 bases). This CDR3 comprises 14 residues. Germline V gives CDR1 SGHAT, CDR2 FQNNGV. V was trimmed by 1 base and J by 4 bases, leaving 11 bases between them. The CDR3 DNA reads TGTGCCAGCAGCTTAGTCAGGGGTTGGTACGAGCAGTACTTC. It yields the protein CASSLVRGWYEQYF. The variable domain in full, completed from reference TRBV11-2 and TRBJ2-7, reads EAGVAQSPRYKIIEKRQSVAFWCNPISGHATLYWYQQILGQGPKLLIQFQNNGVVDDSQLPKDRFSAERLKGVDSTLKIQPAKLEDSAVYLCASSLVRGWYEQYFGPGTRLTVT.

Only a few counts were recorded for this clonotype. V gene TRBV12-3 or TRBV12-4 combines with J gene TRBJ2-5; TRBD1 agrees at 9 bases. Trimming cost V 7 bases and J 4 bases; bases outside gene matches: 16. The CDR3 sequence is 17 residues long. The CDR3 protein is CASMPGQGQWIRETQYF. CDR3 sequence (DNA): TGTGCCAGCATGCCGGGACAGGGCCAGTGGATTCGAGAGACCCAGTACTTC.

J is TRBJ2-7 and V is TRBV29-1; D is perhaps TRBD1 (5 bases). Trimming removed 4 bases at V and 2 bases at J, with 12 bases between. The V gene's germline CDR1 is SQVTM and CDR2 ANQGSEA. The CDR3 consists of 13 residues. The CDR3 spells CSVVGHQAYEQYF. DNA for the CDR3: TGCAGCGTTGTAGGACATCAGGCCTACGAGCAGTACTTC.

This clonotype appeared many times. The chain employs TRBV10-3 and TRBJ2-3; 7 bases are shared with TRBD1. Germline CDR1 and CDR2: ENHRY and SYGVKD. J lost 4 bases, V lost 6 bases, and 1 base had no gene match. This CDR3 has 12 amino acids. CDR3 coding DNA: TGTGCCATCAGAGACAGGGCAGATACGCAGTATTTT. This codes for CAIRDRADTQYF.

This clonotype was observed a handful of times. The rearrangement links TRBV4-2 to TRBJ2-7; possibly TRBD2 for D (5 bases). From germline, CDR1 is LGHNA and CDR2 YNFKEQ. The CDR3 covers 14 residues. V gave up 1 base and J gave up 3 bases, with 10 bases separating them. CDR3 protein: CASSQAGRDYEQYF. The CDR3 nucleotides are TGTGCCAGCAGCCAAGCTGGCCGGGACTACGAGCAGTACTTC.

This rearrangement joins TRBV7-2 to TRBJ2-7; D gene unclear. Trimming pared 1 base from V and 6 bases from J, leaving 13 bases between. The CDR3 totals 14 residues. CDR1 and CDR2 from the germline V gene are SGHTA and FQGNSA. CDR3 sequence: CASSLVGRVSEQYF. CDR3 bases: TGTGCCAGCAGCTTAGTCGGTCGGGTGAGCGAGCAGTACTTC.

The chain uses TRBV7-6 and TRBJ2-1, with TRBD2 matching 9 bases. This CDR3 comprises 16 residues. V lost 3 bases to trimming and J lost 4 bases; unmatched junction nucleotides: 7. Germline-derived CDR1 and CDR2 are SGHVS and FNYEAQ. CDR3 protein: CASSFRSSGAYNEQFF. As DNA, the CDR3 is TGTGCCAGCAGCTTTAGGTCTAGCGGGGCATACAATGAGCAGTTCTTC.

This clonotype was seen only a few times. V usage is TRBV7-2 and J usage is TRBJ2-5, with TRBD1 matching 7 bases. This CDR3 is 14 amino acids long. Germline V gene lookup returns CDR1 SGHTA and CDR2 FQGNSA. V shed 6 bases and J 5 bases; nucleotides not matched to a gene: 9. DNA for the CDR3: TGTGCCAGCAGAGATAACAGGGGACCCGAGACCCAGTACTTC. It encodes CASRDNRGPETQYF.

This rearrangement joins TRBV12-3 or TRBV12-4 to TRBJ2-3; 7 positions match TRBD2. V dropped 3 bases and J dropped 4; count of bases not matched to a gene: 7. The CDR3 consists of 15 residues. The CDR3 coding sequence is TGTGCCAGCAGTTTGGTGGGCGGGAGCGCAGATACGCAGTATTTT. It codes for CASSLVGGSADTQYF.

Only a few counts were recorded for this clonotype. The chain joins TRBV7-9 to TRBJ2-1; TRBD2 aligns across 9 bases. J lost 3 bases, V lost 2 bases, and 8 bases had no gene match. The CDR3 has 17 residues. Germline V gene sequence: CDR1 SEHNR, CDR2 FQNEAQ (reference sequence). DNA of the CDR3: TGTGCCAGCAGCTTATTTGACAGCGGGGGGTTCTACAATGAGCAGTTCTTC. As protein: CASSLFDSGGFYNEQFF.

This clonotype has only a few counts. The gene calls are TRBV10-3 and TRBJ2-1; 7 bases are a match to TRBD2. Germline-derived CDR1 and CDR2 are ENHRY and SYGVKD. Germline trimming cut 4 bases from V and 8 bases from J; bases unmatched to any gene: 17. The CDR3 has 17 residues. In DNA form, the CDR3 reads TGTGCCATCAGTGGGACGGGGTTAGGCGGGGGAGGGTATGAGCAGTTCTTC. Its translation: CAISGTGLGGGGYEQFF.

Concerning this clonotype: One junction end disagrees with the germline gene, perhaps due to a read error. V is TRBV6-2 or TRBV6-3 and J is TRBJ2-1; 10 bases map to TRBD2. Germline V CDR1 and CDR2: MNHEY, SVGEGT. This CDR3 comprises 11 residues. This chain's CDR3 is CASSLAGALVF. CDR3 DNA: TGTGCCAGCAGTCTAGCGGGGGCTTTGGTCTTC.

This clonotype was recorded a few times. The chain recombines TRBV12-3 or TRBV12-4 with TRBJ2-3; 9 nucleotides agree with TRBD2. J was trimmed by 0 bases and V by 11 bases; bases with no gene match: 15. The CDR3 runs 17 residues. The CDR3 coding sequence is TGTGCCTCTAGGGGTCTAGCGGGACCCACTAGCACAGATACGCAGTATTTT. It specifies CASRGLAGPTSTDTQYF.

The chain employs TRBV9 and TRBJ2-2, with D maybe TRBD1 (6 bases). The CDR3 covers 19 residues. CDR1 is SGDLS, CDR2 YYNGEE, per germline. V lost 0 bases to trimming and J lost 0 bases, with 18 bases between them. Here the CDR3 reads CASSVEGSAGATNTGELFF. DNA for the CDR3: TGTGCCAGCAGCGTAGAAGGGTCGGCAGGGGCTACGAACACCGGGGAGCTGTTTTTT.

In DNA, the CDR3 is TGCGCCAGCAGCCAAGTAGCGGGACTAGCAGTCAATGAGCAGTTCTTC. This translates into CASSQVAGLAVNEQFF. This sequence joins TRBV4-3 and TRBJ2-1; 9 nucleotides line up with TRBD2. Germline V gene sequence: CDR1 LGHNA, CDR2 YSLEER. The length of the CDR3 is 16 residues. The junction had 7 bases not matched to a gene; V was cut back by 1 base and J by 6 bases.

This clonotype has at least ten counts. This chain joins TRBV20-1 and TRBJ2-1; D ambiguous. The V gene lost 5 bases and the J gene lost 0 bases, with 17 bases spanning the gap. The CDR3 extends over 16 amino acids. Germline CDR1 reads DFQATT; CDR2 reads SNEGSKA (reference sequence). This chain's CDR3 is CSAPHPLASSYNEQFF. The CDR3 DNA reads TGCAGTGCTCCTCACCCATTGGCGAGCTCCTACAATGAGCAGTTCTTC.

This clonotype has just a few counts. J is TRBJ2-7 and V is TRBV27; TRBD2 is a possible D gene (5 bases). This CDR3 has 14 amino acids. CDR1 MNHEY and CDR2 SMNVEV come from the germline V gene (reference sequence). Trimming stripped 3 bases from V and 5 bases from J, with 14 bases between. The CDR3 here is CASSFSLTSDEQYF. CDR3 nucleotide sequence: TGTGCCAGCAGTTTCTCCCTCACTAGTGACGAGCAGTACTTC.

This clonotype was seen more than once but under ten times. The rearrangement joins TRBV7-1 to TRBJ2-4, with D tentatively TRBD1 or TRBD2 (6 bases each). TRBV7-1 has ORF status, its function being uncertain. This CDR3 is built from 23 residues. V was shortened by 3 bases and J by 0 bases, with 33 bases between the two germline ends. The CDR3 spells CASSSQRGRGGPNPSLAKNIQYF. CDR3 nucleotide sequence: TGTGCCAGCAGCTCCCAGAGGGGCAGGGGAGGCCCAAACCCTTCTCTAGCCAAAAACATTCAGTACTTC.

The rearrangement uses TRBV7-2 and TRBJ2-1; 11 bases fit TRBD2. The CDR3 is made up of 15 amino acids. Germline loops: CDR1 SGHTA, CDR2 FQGNSA. V shed 7 bases and J 7 bases; nucleotides not matched to a gene: 9. The CDR3 reads CASTKTSGVTNEQFF. The CDR3 DNA sequence: TGTGCCAGCACCAAGACTAGCGGGGTAACAAATGAGCAGTTCTTC. Full variable domain (rest looked up from reference TRBV7-2 and TRBJ2-1): GAGVSQSPSNKVTEKGKDVELRCDPISGHTALYWYRQSLGQGLEFLIYFQGNSAPDKSGLPSDRFSAERTGGSVSTLTIQRTQQEDSAVYLCASTKTSGVTNEQFFGPGTRLTVL.

The V and J genes are TRBV3-1 and TRBJ2-1; D is tentatively TRBD1 or TRBD2 (5 bases each). The V end lost 4 bases, the J end lost 9 bases, and 16 bases lay between the germline ends. The length of the CDR3 is 14 residues. The germline V gene encodes CDR1 LGHDT and CDR2 YNNKEL (reference sequence). The CDR3 loop is CASSLGPASPEQFF. CDR3 nucleotides: TGTGCCAGCAGCCTGGGACCAGCGAGTCCTGAGCAGTTCTTC.

This rearrangement joins TRBV7-2 to TRBJ1-4; 7 nucleotides align to TRBD1. The junction had 3 bases not matched to a gene; V was cut back by 5 bases and J by 0 bases. Looked up from germline, CDR1 is SGHTA and CDR2 is FQGNSA. The CDR3 loop spans 15 amino acids. CDR3 sequence reads: CASSEQGATNEKLFF. CDR3 nucleotide sequence: TGTGCCAGCAGCGAGCAGGGGGCAACTAATGAAAAACTGTTTTTT.

The chain couples TRBV15 to TRBJ2-3, with D perhaps matching TRBD1 (5 bases). Trimming shortened V by 1 base and J by 4 bases, and 12 bases separated the two germline ends. The germline V gene encodes CDR1 LNHNV and CDR2 YYDKDF (reference sequence). The CDR3 sequence is 15 residues long. The CDR3 DNA reads TGTGCCACCAGCAGAGGTCTACGCAGGGCAGATACGCAGTATTTT. Amino acid sequence: CATSRGLRRADTQYF.

This chain connects TRBV11-2 to TRBJ2-1; 10 nucleotides agree with TRBD2. Looked up from germline, CDR1 is SGHAT and CDR2 is FQNNGV. This CDR3 comprises 20 residues. V trimming: 5 bases; J trimming: 1 base; junction bases outside the gene matches: 17. The CDR3 sequence: CASSPRRSGGASISYNEQFF. The CDR3 DNA reads as TGTGCCAGCAGCCCCCGTAGAAGCGGGGGGGCCTCGATTTCCTACAATGAGCAGTTCTTC.

The chain has TRBV7-9 and TRBJ1-6; D perhaps matches TRBD1 (5 bases). V was clipped by 5 bases and J by 8 bases, with 7 bases between them. CDR3 length: 12 amino acids. Germline CDR1 SEHNR, CDR2 FQNEAQ (reference sequence). The CDR3 is CASSRGDSPLHF. CDR3 bases: TGTGCCAGCAGCCGGGGCGATTCACCCCTCCACTTT. The variable domain in full, completed from reference TRBV7-9 and TRBJ1-6, reads DTGVSQNPRHKITKRGQNVTFRCDPISEHNRLYWYRQTLGQGPEFLTYFQNEAQLEKSRLLSDRFSAERPKGSFSTLEIQRTEQGDSAMYLCASSRGDSPLHFGNGTRLTVT.

V is TRBV4-2 and J is TRBJ1-5; D is unclear. Germline CDR1 and CDR2: LGHNA and YNFKEQ. CDR3 length equals 15 residues. V was cut by 1 base and J by 7 bases, with 14 bases left in between. The CDR3 sequence: CASSQGVGNGQPQHF. DNA of the CDR3: TGTGCCAGCAGCCAAGGCGTCGGAAATGGGCAGCCCCAGCATTTT.

This clonotype has more than one count but fewer than ten. The chain recombines TRBV20-1 with TRBJ1-2; D is possibly TRBD1 (5 bases). This CDR3 has 14 amino acids. The germline CDR1 and CDR2 sequences are DFQATT and SNEGSKA (reference sequence). V dropped 2 bases and J dropped 1 base, with 11 bases sitting between them. The CDR3, as DNA: TGCAGTGCTAGACCAGGGTTCAATAACTATGGCTACACCTTC. Encoded protein: CSARPGFNNYGYTF.